This TCR beta chain was sequenced in a study of OX40 agonist ivuxolimab in advanced cancers. Whole-study context: The study gave patients intravenous ivuxolimab at 0.01 to 10 mg/kg every 2 weeks. A mean age of roughly 62 years, range about 20 to 85, was recorded, and 70% to 85% were male.

TCRdb's copy holds only in-frame clones and misses some; the assay was immunoSEQ multiplex PCR. Of approximately 63,000 clones listed, less than 85% are singletons. Study conclusions and caveats: Expanded clones were, on average, more numerous in CD8+ T cells than in CD4+.

CDR1 and CDR2 from the germline V gene are SGHAT and FQNNGV. V was clipped by 5 bases and J by 10 bases; unmatched bases: 16. This CDR3 spans 15 amino acids. Note on this clone: Antigen specificity is unknown.

Samples of blood were obtained at baseline, on cycle 4 day 1, and on cycle 7 day 1. The receptor's source is an adult with an advanced solid tumor such as melanoma, head and neck, liver or kidney cancer. The material was CD4+ or CD8+ T cells sorted from blood, obtained in a trial of the OX40 agonist ivuxolimab. V and J are TRBV11-2 and TRBJ1-2; TRBD1 matches 7 bases. CDR3 in amino acids: CASSHYPEGGRDYTF. For the CDR3, the DNA is TGTGCCAGCAGCCATTATCCAGAAGGGGGCCGTGACTACACCTTC.